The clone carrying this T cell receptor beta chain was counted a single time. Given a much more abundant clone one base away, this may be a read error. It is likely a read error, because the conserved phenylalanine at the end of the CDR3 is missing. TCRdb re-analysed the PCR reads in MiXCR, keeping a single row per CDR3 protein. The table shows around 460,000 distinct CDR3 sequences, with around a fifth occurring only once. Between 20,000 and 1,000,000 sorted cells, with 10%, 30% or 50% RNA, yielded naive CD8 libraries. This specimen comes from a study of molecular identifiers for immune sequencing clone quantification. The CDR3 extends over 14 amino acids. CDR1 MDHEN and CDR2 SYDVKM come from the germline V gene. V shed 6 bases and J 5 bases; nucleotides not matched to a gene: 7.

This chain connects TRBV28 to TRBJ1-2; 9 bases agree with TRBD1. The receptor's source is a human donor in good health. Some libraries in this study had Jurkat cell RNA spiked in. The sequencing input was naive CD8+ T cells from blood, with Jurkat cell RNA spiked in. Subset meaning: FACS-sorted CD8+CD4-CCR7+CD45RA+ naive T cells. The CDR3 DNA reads TGTGCCAGCAGCTACAGGGGGCCCAATTATGGCTACACCATC. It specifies CASSYRGPNYGYTI.